This T cell receptor beta chain is drawn from a study of blood T cell repertoires in COVID-19 (dated by TCRdb to the early 2020s). About the full investigation: Samples covering the acute and convalescent phases of COVID-19 were provided by collaborators in the United States, Italy and Spain. The material from the prospective study consisted of cDNA or gDNA derived from T cells, B-cell-depleted T cells, or PBMCs. Subjects who had been exposed to COVID-19, were actively infected with it, or had recovered from it provided the deeply sampled blood TCRbeta repertoires that made up the dataset. The repertoires were released in a freely available public database meant as a resource for research on the immune response to SARS-CoV-2. The samples were drawn from the first 160 participants of the ongoing ImmuneRACE study and from over 950 subjects provided by 6 global collaborators. A de-identified subject ID, COVID-19 status, age in years and sex were almost always included in the sample metadata. Where available, HLA class I and class II types were taken from metadata supplied by the sample provider and were not determined by assay-based typing. Beyond this particular receptor, the publication reports: The quantity of clinical and demographic metadata differed by source and by participant and was supplied without curation.

The germline V gene gives CDR1 as LGHNA and CDR2 as YSLEER. The CDR3 holds 13 amino acids from the cysteine to the phenylalanine. Only the CDR3 DNA is retained, 39 bases long and in frame from the first base. Between the V and J ends, shortened by 0 bases and 6 bases respectively, the junction contains 6 bases. TCRbeta CDR3 regions were amplified from genomic DNA using the immunoSEQ Assay, a bias-controlled multiplex PCR. Turning to the authors' computational methods: The number of nucleated cells in each sample was estimated by amplification of reference gene primers within the assay. Sequence reads were collapsed and filtered to measure the absolute abundance of every unique TCRbeta CDR3 rearrangement. For each sample, productive Simpson clonality was calculated by taking the square root of Simpson's diversity index across productive rearrangements. What TCRdb holds here is the immuneACCESS table cut down to in-frame rearrangements. Part of the clones is not present; checked against another copy, under half of the missing clones reflect an unresolved V gene, and the others are unexplained. V and J calls and clone size follow that table, whereas D and trimming were derived from the DNA. This sample has under 300,000 clones in its table, and around 83% of those were observed once. In total, the top ten clones hold around 3.3% of the sample.

With respect to this clone: No antigen is known for it. No quality values exist for individual bases; no much larger clone is one base distant.

Whole blood was collected in K2EDTA tubes by collaborating institutions according to the institutions' own protocols. Collaborator samples were shipped for TCRbeta analysis as frozen whole blood, isolated PBMCs, or DNA extracted from either sample type. The chain couples TRBV4-3 to TRBJ2-1; the D segment cannot be called with confidence. The TCR originated in a woman between 18 and 29 years old with acute or convalescent COVID-19. Sequencing was done on a sample of peripheral blood. At the DNA level, the sequence is TGCGCCAGCAGCCAAGATGGGCCCAATGAGCAGTTCTTC. Its protein reads: CASSQDGPNEQFF.